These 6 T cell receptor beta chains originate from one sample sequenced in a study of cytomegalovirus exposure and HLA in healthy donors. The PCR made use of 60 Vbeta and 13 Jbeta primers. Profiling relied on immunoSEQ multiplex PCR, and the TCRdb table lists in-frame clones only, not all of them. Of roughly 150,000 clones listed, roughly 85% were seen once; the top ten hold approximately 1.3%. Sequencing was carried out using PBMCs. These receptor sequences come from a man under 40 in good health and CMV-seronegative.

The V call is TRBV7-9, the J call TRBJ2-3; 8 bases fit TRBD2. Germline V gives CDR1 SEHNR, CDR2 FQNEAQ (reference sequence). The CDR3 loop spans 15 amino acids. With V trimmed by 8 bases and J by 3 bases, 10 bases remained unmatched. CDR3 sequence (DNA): TGTGCCAGCGGACTTCGAGGCGGGAGGACAGATACGCAGTATTTT. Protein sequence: CASGLRGGRTDTQYF.

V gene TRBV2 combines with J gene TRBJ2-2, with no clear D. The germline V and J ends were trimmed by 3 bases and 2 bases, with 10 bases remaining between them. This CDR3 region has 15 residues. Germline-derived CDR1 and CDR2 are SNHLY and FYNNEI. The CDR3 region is CASSDIRKNTGELFF. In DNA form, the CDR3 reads TGTGCCAGCAGTGATATCAGGAAAAACACCGGGGAGCTGTTTTTT.

The CDR3 loop is CASSLDGTSGSVNEQFF. The DNA for the CDR3 is TGTGCCAGCAGCTTAGACGGGACTAGCGGGAGTGTAAATGAGCAGTTCTTC. The rearrangement links TRBV11-3 to TRBJ2-1, with 14 bases lining up with TRBD2. The V segment lost 0 bases and the J segment 7 bases; nucleotides outside the gene matches: 5. This CDR3 contains 17 residues. Germline V gene data show CDR1 as SGHNT and CDR2 as YENEEA.

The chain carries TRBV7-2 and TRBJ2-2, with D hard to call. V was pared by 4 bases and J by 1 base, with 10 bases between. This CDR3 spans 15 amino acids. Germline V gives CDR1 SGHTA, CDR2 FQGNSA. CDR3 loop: CASSSRPGNTGELFF. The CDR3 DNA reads TGTGCCAGCAGCTCCCGGCCAGGGAACACCGGGGAGCTGTTTTTT.

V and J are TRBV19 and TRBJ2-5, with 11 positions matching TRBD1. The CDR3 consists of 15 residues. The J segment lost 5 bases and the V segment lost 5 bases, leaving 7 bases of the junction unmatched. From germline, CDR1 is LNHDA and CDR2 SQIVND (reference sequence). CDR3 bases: TGTGCCAGTAGTGCCGGGACAGGGGGGTTGGAGACCCAGTACTTC. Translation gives CASSAGTGGLETQYF.

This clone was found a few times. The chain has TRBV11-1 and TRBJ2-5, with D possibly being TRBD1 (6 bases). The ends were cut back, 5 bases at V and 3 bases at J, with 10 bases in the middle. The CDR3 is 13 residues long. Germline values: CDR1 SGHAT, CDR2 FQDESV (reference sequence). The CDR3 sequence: CASSPTGKETQYF. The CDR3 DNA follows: TGTGCCAGCAGCCCGACAGGCAAAGAGACCCAGTACTTC.